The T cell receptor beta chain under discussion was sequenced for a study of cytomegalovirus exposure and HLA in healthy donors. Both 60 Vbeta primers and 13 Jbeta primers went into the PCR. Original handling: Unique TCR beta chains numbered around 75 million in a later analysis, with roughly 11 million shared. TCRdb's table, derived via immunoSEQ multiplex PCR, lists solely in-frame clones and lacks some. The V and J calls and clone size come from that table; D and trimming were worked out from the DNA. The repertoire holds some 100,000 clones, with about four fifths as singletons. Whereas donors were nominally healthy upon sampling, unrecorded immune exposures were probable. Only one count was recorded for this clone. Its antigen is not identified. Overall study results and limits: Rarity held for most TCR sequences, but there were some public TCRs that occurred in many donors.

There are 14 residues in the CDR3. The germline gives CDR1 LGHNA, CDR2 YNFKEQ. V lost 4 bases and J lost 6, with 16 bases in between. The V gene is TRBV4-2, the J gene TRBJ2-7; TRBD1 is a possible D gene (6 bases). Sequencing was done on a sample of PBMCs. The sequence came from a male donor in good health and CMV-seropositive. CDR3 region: CASSPFGRGSEQYF. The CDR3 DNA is TGTGCCAGCAGCCCCTTCGGCAGGGGAAGCGAGCAGTACTTC.